Listed below are T cell receptor beta chains from one sample, sequenced in a study of CD8 T cells in Susac syndrome. One entry per CDR3 protein results from TCRdb running MiXCR on the immunoSEQ multiplex PCR reads. The table records 150,000 to 200,000 distinct CDR3 sequences, more than 85% of them present only once. Sample: CD8+ T cells from PBMCs. The receptors come from a human donor with Susac syndrome. Both conserved end residues are part of each CDR3. D genes are given only for firm matches.

d_call,v_call,cdr3_length,j_call,cdr3_nt,cdr3_aa
TRBD1,TRBV30,16,TRBJ2-5,TGTGCCTGGAGTAAGGGGGCGCAGGGGTCTCAAGAGACCCAGTACTTC,CAWSKGAQGSQETQYF
-,TRBV20-1,16,TRBJ1-5,TGCAGTGCCCCGTTTGGTGCAGGGATGGGCAATCAGCCCCAGCATTTT,CSAPFGAGMGNQPQHF
-,TRBV20-1,16,TRBJ2-7,TGCAGTGCCGCAACTCGGAGGGCGGGGAATTCCTACGAGCAGTACTTC,CSAATRRAGNSYEQYF
-,TRBV6-6,13,TRBJ1-1,TGTGCCAGCAGCCCAAAGGGTAGCACTGAAGCTTTCTTT,CASSPKGSTEAFF
TRBD1,TRBV18,15,TRBJ2-7,TGTGCCAGCTCACCACAGGGGGCGACGGTCGACGAGCAGTACTTC,CASSPQGATVDEQYF
-,TRBV15,15,TRBJ1-1,TGTGCCACCAGCAGAGAAGCGCAGGGCGTCACTGAAGCTTTCTTT,CATSREAQGVTEAFF
-,TRBV2,15,TRBJ1-4,TGTGCCAGCAGTGACGTACAGGGCGCTAATGAAAAACTGTTTTTT,CASSDVQGANEKLFF
-,TRBV7-9,15,TRBJ1-6,TGTGCCAGCAGCTTCGCAGGAGCATATAATTCACCCCTCCACTTT,CASSFAGAYNSPLHF
-,TRBV10-2,14,TRBJ1-1,TGCGCCAGCAGTGAGTCGCGGGCGGACACTGAAGCTTTCTTT,CASSESRADTEAFF
-,TRBV6-5,15,TRBJ2-3,TGTGCCAGCAGCCCCATGTGGGGGCTAACAGATACGCAGTATTTT,CASSPMWGLTDTQYF
TRBD2,TRBV13,16,TRBJ2-7,TGTGCCAGCAGCTTTTGGCTAGCGGGGGGCTCTTTCGAGCAGTACTTC,CASSFWLAGGSFEQYF
-,TRBV12-3/TRBV12-4,15,TRBJ2-2,TGTGCCAGCAGTTTGACTATATTAGGGGCCGGGGAGCTGTTTTTT,CASSLTILGAGELFF
-,TRBV4-2,16,TRBJ1-3,TGTGCCAGCAGCCAAGATGGAGGAGGCCCTGGAAACACCATATATTTT,CASSQDGGGPGNTIYF
TRBD1,TRBV11-2,14,TRBJ1-6,TGTGCCAGCAGCTCTGGACAGGATAGATCACCCCTCCACTTT,CASSSGQDRSPLHF
-,TRBV30,11,TRBJ2-2,TGTGCCTGGAGTGATGGCGGGGAGCTGTTTTTT,CAWSDGGELFF
-,TRBV20-1,14,TRBJ2-5,TGCAGTTCTAGAGTGCCTTCAAGAGGGGAGACCCAGTACTTC,CSSRVPSRGETQYF
-,TRBV7-3,15,TRBJ2-2,TGTGCCAGCAGCTTGACAGAAGGGAACACCGGGGAGCTGTTTTTT,CASSLTEGNTGELFF
TRBD1,TRBV5-1,15,TRBJ1-5,TGCGCCAGCAGCTCTACGGGACAGCCTAATCAGCCCCAGCATTTT,CASSSTGQPNQPQHF
-,TRBV29-1,12,TRBJ1-1,TGCAGCGTTGACATCTCCGGTACTGAAGCTTTCTTT,CSVDISGTEAFF
TRBD1,TRBV20-1,17,TRBJ1-4,TGCAGTGCTAGACGACAGGGCGGGGTTCCCACTAATGAAAAACTGTTTTTT,CSARRQGGVPTNEKLFF
-,TRBV20-1,13,TRBJ1-2,TGCAGTGCTAGGTCAGGCCAACTCTATGGCTACACCTTC,CSARSGQLYGYTF
TRBD1,TRBV13,13,TRBJ2-7,TGTGCCAGCAGCGGCACAGGGGGCTGGGAGCAGTACTTC,CASSGTGGWEQYF
TRBD2,TRBV20-1,15,TRBJ2-7,TGCAGTGCTAGAGATACCGGGACTAGCGGGTACGAGCAGTACTTC,CSARDTGTSGYEQYF
-,TRBV30,15,TRBJ1-2,TGTGCCTGGAGTGTACCTGGGGAGATTAACTATGGCTACACCTTC,CAWSVPGEINYGYTF